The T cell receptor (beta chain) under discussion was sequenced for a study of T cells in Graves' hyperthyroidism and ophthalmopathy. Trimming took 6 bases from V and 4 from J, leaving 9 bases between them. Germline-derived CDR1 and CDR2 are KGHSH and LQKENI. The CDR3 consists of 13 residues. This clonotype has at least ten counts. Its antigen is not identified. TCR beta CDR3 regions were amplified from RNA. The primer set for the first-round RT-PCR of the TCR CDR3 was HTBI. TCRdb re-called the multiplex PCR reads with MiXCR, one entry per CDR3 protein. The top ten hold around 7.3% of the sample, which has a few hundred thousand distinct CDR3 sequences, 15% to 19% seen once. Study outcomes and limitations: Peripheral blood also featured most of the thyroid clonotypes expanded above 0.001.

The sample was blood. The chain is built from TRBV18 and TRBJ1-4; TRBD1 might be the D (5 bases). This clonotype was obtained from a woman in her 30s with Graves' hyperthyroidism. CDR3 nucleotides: TGTGCCAGCTCCGGGACCGATAATGAAAAACTGTTTTTT. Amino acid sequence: CASSGTDNEKLFF.